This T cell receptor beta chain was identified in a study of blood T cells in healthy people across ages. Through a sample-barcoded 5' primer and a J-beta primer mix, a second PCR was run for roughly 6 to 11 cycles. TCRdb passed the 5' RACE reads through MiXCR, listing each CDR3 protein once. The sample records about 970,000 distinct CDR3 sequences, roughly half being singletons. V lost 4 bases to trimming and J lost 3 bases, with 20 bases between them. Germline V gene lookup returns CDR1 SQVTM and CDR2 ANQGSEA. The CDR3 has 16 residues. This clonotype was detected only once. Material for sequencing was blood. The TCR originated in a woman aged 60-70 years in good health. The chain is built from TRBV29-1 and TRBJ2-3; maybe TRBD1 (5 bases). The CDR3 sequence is CSVGAMVVQATDTQYF. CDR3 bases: TGCAGCGTTGGGGCGATGGTGGTACAGGCTACAGATACGCAGTATTTT.